These T cell receptor beta chains were read from a single sample in a study of prognosis after radiotherapy for stage I lung cancer. TCRdb re-analysed the multiplex PCR reads in MiXCR, keeping a single row per CDR3 protein. This sample has 30,000 to 40,000 distinct CDR3 sequences; around a quarter occur once, and the top ten carry 20% to 25%. This sample comprised PBMCs, obtained before or after stereotactic body radiation therapy (not recorded which). The receptors originated from a donor aged 50 or older with non-small cell lung cancer. The CDR3 runs from the conserved cysteine through the conserved F or W. A D gene is named only where the DNA matches it firmly. Some rows mark clone size as missing; the rest say once, few, many or name a class of expanded clone.

d_call,v_call,j_call,clone_size,cdr3_nt,cdr3_aa
TRBD2,TRBV7-3,TRBJ2-1,many,TGTGCCAGCAGCTTAACAGCAGCGGGAGGAAATGAGCAGTTCTTC,CASSLTAAGGNEQFF
-,TRBV6-1,TRBJ2-2,many,TGTGCCAGCAGTGATTTAGGGGCGGGCACCGGGGAGCTGTTTTTT,CASSDLGAGTGELFF
-,TRBV7-2,TRBJ1-2,many,TGTGCCAGCAGCTTAGCGATAGCGGGGTTGGGTGGCTACACCTTC,CASSLAIAGLGGYTF
-,TRBV6-1,TRBJ2-7,many,TGTGCCAGCAGTGAAAGGGGGAGGGGGCGCCCCCACGAGCAGTACTTC,CASSERGRGRPHEQYF
-,TRBV27,TRBJ1-2,many,TGTGCCAGCAGAAGCCGTCGGGACACCTCTAACTATGGCTACACCTTC,CASRSRRDTSNYGYTF
-,TRBV30,TRBJ1-2,-,-,CADGEPNYGCTF
TRBD2,TRBV6-1,TRBJ2-1,many,TGTGCCAGCAGCTATTACGGGGGGAATGAGCAGTTCTTC,CASSYYGGNEQFF
TRBD1,TRBV6-1,TRBJ1-5,-,TGTGCCAGCAGTGCCCGGACAGGGGCGAACACAAGGCAGCCCCAGCATTTT,CASSARTGANTRQPQHF
TRBD1,TRBV18,TRBJ2-1,many,TGTGCCAGCTCACCCCCGGGACAGGGGGTGGACAATGAGCAGTTCTTC,CASSPPGQGVDNEQFF
TRBD1,TRBV7-8,TRBJ1-2,many,TGTGCCAGCAGCCCCCGTGGGACAGTCTATGGCTACACCTTC,CASSPRGTVYGYTF
TRBD1,TRBV5-5,TRBJ1-1,many,TGTGCCAGCAGCTTGGAGGGACAGGGGAACACTGAAGCTTTCTTT,CASSLEGQGNTEAFF
-,TRBV6-2/TRBV6-3,TRBJ1-6,many,TGTGCCAGCAGTTGGGACCCTGCGAGCTCCTATAATTCACCCCTCCACTTT,CASSWDPASSYNSPLHF
TRBD2,TRBV9,TRBJ2-7,many,TGTGCCAGCAGCGCTGGGACTAGCGGGAGCTCCTACGAGCAGTACTTC,CASSAGTSGSSYEQYF
TRBD2,TRBV7-2,TRBJ2-1,many,TGTGCCAGCAGCCTTCGGCGTGGCAGCGGGGGACATGAGCAGTTCTTC,CASSLRRGSGGHEQFF
-,TRBV15,TRBJ1-2,many,TGTGCCACCAGCAGAGTTATAACAGGACACTATGGCTACACCTTC,CATSRVITGHYGYTF
-,TRBV27,TRBJ2-1,few,TGTGCCAGCAGTTTAAGCTCCTACAATGAGCAGTTCTTC,CASSLSSYNEQFF
-,TRBV3-1,TRBJ2-7,many,TGTGCCAGCAGCCAAGAGTTCGGGCAGAGGAGCGAGCAGTACTTC,CASSQEFGQRSEQYF
-,TRBV3-1,TRBJ1-2,many,TGTGCCAGCAGCCAGGGAAGGGGAGGCTACACCTTC,CASSQGRGGYTF
-,TRBV12-3/TRBV12-4,TRBJ2-5,many,TGTGCCAGCAGTTTAAGGGGTCCAGAGACCCAGTACTTC,CASSLRGPETQYF
-,TRBV7-2,TRBJ2-7,many,TGTGCCAGCAGCCCCCCGGGGGGCACCTACGAGCAGTACTTC,CASSPPGGTYEQYF
TRBD1,TRBV12-3/TRBV12-4,TRBJ2-1,many,TGTGCCAGCAGTTTTCTCGACAGGGGTACGTTCTTC,CASSFLDRGTFF
-,TRBV7-3,TRBJ2-7,many,TGTGCCAGCAGCTACGGGTCTGGGGACGAGCAGTACTTC,CASSYGSGDEQYF
-,TRBV9,TRBJ2-7,many,TGTGCCAGCAGCGTAGTGGAGGGGGAGCAGTACTTC,CASSVVEGEQYF
-,TRBV25-1,TRBJ1-1,many,TGTGCCAGCAGTGAACTGGGGGTAAACACTGAAGCTTTCTTT,CASSELGVNTEAFF
-,TRBV6-2/TRBV6-3,TRBJ1-2,many,TGTGCCAGCAGTGAAAACTATGGCTACACCTTC,CASSENYGYTF
-,TRBV7-9,TRBJ2-5,many,TGTGCCAGCAGCAGGACAGCTCAAGAGACCCAGTACTTC,CASSRTAQETQYF
-,TRBV2,TRBJ1-2,many,TGTGCCAGCAGTGAAGGCAGGGGATATGGCTACACCTTC,CASSEGRGYGYTF
-,TRBV19,TRBJ1-3,many,TGTGCCAGTACCTTCCAGGGGAGCTCTGGAAACACCATATATTTT,CASTFQGSSGNTIYF
TRBD1,TRBV5-1,TRBJ2-1,many,TGCGCCAGCAGCCGTGACAGGGAGTCTTACAATGAGCAGTTCTTC,CASSRDRESYNEQFF
TRBD2,TRBV6-1,TRBJ2-2,many,TGTGCCAGCATTAAAATTGGACTAGCGGGGGGGGGGACCGGGGAGCTGTTTTTT,CASIKIGLAGGGTGELFF
TRBD1,TRBV2,TRBJ2-7,many,TGTGCCAGTAAATTCACCGGGACAGGGTTGACCGAGCAGTACTTC,CASKFTGTGLTEQYF
-,TRBV19,TRBJ2-7,many,TGTGCCAGCACCTACGGACAGCCCCCCTACGAGCAGTACTTC,CASTYGQPPYEQYF
-,TRBV15,TRBJ1-2,many,TGTGCCACCAGCAGAGACAACAGGGAAAAAGCCACCTTC,CATSRDNREKATF
-,TRBV13,TRBJ2-7,many,TGTGCCAGCAGCTTAACCGGGACCGGGGTCTACGAGCAGTACTTC,CASSLTGTGVYEQYF
TRBD2,TRBV2,TRBJ2-3,many,TGTGCCAGCAGTGAACGACTAGCGCGCACAGATACGCAGTATTTT,CASSERLARTDTQYF
-,TRBV19,TRBJ2-3,many,TGTGCCAGTAGTATAGCAGGAGAAACAACAGATACGCAGTATTTT,CASSIAGETTDTQYF
TRBD2,TRBV6-1,TRBJ2-1,-,TGTGCCAGTGAATATAGCGGGAGCTCCTACAATGAGCAGTTCTTC,CASEYSGSSYNEQFF
TRBD1,TRBV7-3,TRBJ1-2,-,TGTGCCAGCAGCCCCGGGACAGGGTATGGCTACACCTTC,CASSPGTGYGYTF
TRBD1,TRBV5-1,TRBJ1-6,-,TGCGCCAGCAGCTTGCCCTTGGACAGGAATTTACCCCTCCACTTT,CASSLPLDRNLPLHF
TRBD2,TRBV25-1,TRBJ2-3,many,TGTGCCAGCAGTGAGCATCAGCGGGGGAACACAGATACGCAGTATTTT,CASSEHQRGNTDTQYF
-,TRBV24-1,TRBJ2-6,many,TGTGCCAGCTCAAGCAACTCTGGGGCCAACGTCCTGACTTTC,CASSSNSGANVLTF
TRBD2,TRBV6-2/TRBV6-3,TRBJ2-7,many,TGTGCCAGCAGGGAGCGGGAGCGATCCTACGAGCAGTACTTC,CASRERERSYEQYF
TRBD2,TRBV20-1,TRBJ2-7,many,TGCAGTGCTGATAGGACTAGCGGGGGCGCCTGGACGCAGTACTTC,CSADRTSGGAWTQYF
-,TRBV5-4,TRBJ2-1,-,TGTGCCAGCAGCTCCGGGGGACATGGGTACAATGAGCAGTTCTTC,CASSSGGHGYNEQFF
TRBD2,TRBV12-3/TRBV12-4,TRBJ2-1,many,TGTGCCAGCAGCCAATCACATAGCGGGGGGGCCGCGGCGCAGTTCTTC,CASSQSHSGGAAAQFF
-,TRBV28,TRBJ1-5,many,TGTGCCAGCAGTCATGGGACAAATCTCGGCAATCAGCCCCAGCATTTT,CASSHGTNLGNQPQHF
TRBD1,TRBV29-1,TRBJ1-2,many,TGCAGCGTGCGGACAGGGGATGGCTACACCTTC,CSVRTGDGYTF
-,TRBV6-1,TRBJ2-2,many,TGTGCCAGCAGCGCGAACACCGGGGAGCTGTTTTTT,CASSANTGELFF
-,TRBV5-1,TRBJ2-5,many,TGCGCCAGCAGGGAAACTAGCTCCCAAGAGACCCAGTACTTC,CASRETSSQETQYF
-,TRBV2,TRBJ2-5,-,TGTGCCAGCAGTGAAGGGGGCCGGGAGACCAAGTACTTC,CASSEGGRETKYF
TRBD1,TRBV30,TRBJ1-2,many,TGTGCCTGGAGTGTGCCGACAGGGTTATCCTATGGCTACACCTTC,CAWSVPTGLSYGYTF
-,TRBV15,TRBJ1-6,many,TGTGCCACCAGCAGTGCAGATTCACCCCTCCACTTT,CATSSADSPLHF
TRBD1,TRBV9,TRBJ2-2,many,TGTGCCAGCAGCGGGGCCGGGACAGGGGGCACCGGGGAGCTGTTTTTT,CASSGAGTGGTGELFF